The clone carrying this TCR beta chain was seen at least ten times. Antigen unknown. The entry originates in a study of breast tumors, draining lymph nodes, adjacent tissues. TCRdb reanalysed the multiplex PCR reads using MiXCR and keeps one entry per CDR3 protein. Of roughly 130,000 distinct CDR3 sequences listed, 32% were seen once; the top ten hold about 2.5%. Study-wide results and caveats: Tumor TCR diversity was below lymph nodes but above nontumor tissue. Luminal-like breast cancer showed significantly higher tumor–nontumor repertoire similarity than basal-like.

Axillary draining lymph nodes of breast cancer patients supplied the node samples. Sequenced input: axillary lymph node tissue. The source of this sequence is a female donor with breast cancer. Some clones in this sample may be carry-over from other donors' samples.

CDR3 coding DNA: TGTGCCAGCAGCTTTAGGGGACAGGGTTTTTGGGAGCAGTACTTC. It codes for CASSFRGQGFWEQYF. This chain connects TRBV13 to TRBJ2-7; TRBD1 agrees at 9 bases. The J segment lost 7 bases and the V segment lost 3 bases, leaving 10 bases of the junction unmatched. CDR1 is PRHDT and CDR2 is FYEKMQ in the germline V gene (reference sequence). The CDR3 sequence is 15 residues long.